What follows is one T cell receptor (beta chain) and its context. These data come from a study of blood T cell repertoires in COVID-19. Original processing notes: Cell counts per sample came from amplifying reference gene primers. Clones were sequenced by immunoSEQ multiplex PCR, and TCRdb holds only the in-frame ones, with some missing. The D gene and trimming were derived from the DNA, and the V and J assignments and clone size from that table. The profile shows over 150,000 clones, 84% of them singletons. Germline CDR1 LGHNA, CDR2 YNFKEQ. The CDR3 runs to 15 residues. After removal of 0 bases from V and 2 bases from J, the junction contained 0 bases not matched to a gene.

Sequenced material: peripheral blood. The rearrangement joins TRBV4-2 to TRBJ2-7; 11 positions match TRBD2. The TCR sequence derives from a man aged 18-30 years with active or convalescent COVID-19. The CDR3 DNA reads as TGTGCCAGCAGCCAAGATAGCGGGGGGGCCTACGAGCAGTACTTC. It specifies CASSQDSGGAYEQYF.